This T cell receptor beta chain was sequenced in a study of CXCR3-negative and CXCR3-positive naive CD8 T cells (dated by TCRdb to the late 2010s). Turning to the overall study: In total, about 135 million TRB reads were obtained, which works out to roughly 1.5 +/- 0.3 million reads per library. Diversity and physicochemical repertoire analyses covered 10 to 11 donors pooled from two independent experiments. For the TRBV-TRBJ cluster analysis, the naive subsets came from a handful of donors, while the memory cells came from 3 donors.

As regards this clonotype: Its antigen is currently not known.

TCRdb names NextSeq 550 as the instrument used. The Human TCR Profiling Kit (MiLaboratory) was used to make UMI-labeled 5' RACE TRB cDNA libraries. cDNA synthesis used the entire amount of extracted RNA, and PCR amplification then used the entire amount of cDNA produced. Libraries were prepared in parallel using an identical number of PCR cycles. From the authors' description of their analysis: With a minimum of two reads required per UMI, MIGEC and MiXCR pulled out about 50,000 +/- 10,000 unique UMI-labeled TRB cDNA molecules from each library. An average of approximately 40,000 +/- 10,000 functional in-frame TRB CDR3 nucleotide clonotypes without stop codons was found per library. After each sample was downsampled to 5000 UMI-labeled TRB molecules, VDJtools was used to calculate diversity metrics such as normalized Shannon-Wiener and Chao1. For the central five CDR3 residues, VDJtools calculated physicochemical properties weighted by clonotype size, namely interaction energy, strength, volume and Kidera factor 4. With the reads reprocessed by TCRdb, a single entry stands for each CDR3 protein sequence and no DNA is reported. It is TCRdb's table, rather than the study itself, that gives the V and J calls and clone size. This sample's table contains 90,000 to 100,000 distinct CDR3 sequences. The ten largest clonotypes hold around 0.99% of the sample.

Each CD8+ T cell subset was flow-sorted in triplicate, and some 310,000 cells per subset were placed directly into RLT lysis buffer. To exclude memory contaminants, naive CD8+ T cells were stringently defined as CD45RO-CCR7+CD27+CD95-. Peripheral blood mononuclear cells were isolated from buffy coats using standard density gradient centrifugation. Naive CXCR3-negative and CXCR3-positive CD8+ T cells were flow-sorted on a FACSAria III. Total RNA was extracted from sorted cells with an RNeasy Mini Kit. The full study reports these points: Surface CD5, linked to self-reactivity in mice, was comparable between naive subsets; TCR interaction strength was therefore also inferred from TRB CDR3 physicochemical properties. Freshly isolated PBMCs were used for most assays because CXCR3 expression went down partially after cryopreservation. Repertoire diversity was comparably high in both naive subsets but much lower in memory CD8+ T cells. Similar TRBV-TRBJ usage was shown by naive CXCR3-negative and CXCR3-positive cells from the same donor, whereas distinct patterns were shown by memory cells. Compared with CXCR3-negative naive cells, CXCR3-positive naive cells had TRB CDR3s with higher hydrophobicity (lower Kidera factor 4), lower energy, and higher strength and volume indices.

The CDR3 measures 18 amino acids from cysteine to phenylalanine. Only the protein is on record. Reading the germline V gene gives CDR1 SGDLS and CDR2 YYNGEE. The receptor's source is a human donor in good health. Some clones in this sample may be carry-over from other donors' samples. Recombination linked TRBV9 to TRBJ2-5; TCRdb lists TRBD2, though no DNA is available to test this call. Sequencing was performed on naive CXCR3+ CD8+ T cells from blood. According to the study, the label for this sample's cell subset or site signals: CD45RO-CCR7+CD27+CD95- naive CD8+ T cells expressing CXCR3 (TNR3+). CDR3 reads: CASSPQPGLAGLRETQYF.